The source of this TCR beta chain is a study of T cells in localized non-small cell lung cancer. General study findings and limits: Adjacent lung exhibited a median of around 60 among the 100 most abundant tumor clones.

Per germline, CDR1 GTSNPN and CDR2 SVGIG (reference sequence). CDR3 size: 13 residues. V was clipped by 2 bases and J by 8 bases, with 15 bases between them. Measured with immunoSEQ multiplex PCR; TCRdb has only the in-frame clones, and not every one. The table records roughly 1,200 clones, about 26% of them present only once. This clone was detected a few times. Antigen unknown. Sample: lung tumor tissue, taken before any cancer treatment. The V gene is TRBV30, the J gene TRBJ1-2, with D possibly TRBD1 on 5 matching bases. This receptor was obtained from a man between 40 and 70 years old with stage II squamous cell lung carcinoma. The CDR3 sequence: CAWSTGTEGGYTF. In DNA form, the CDR3 reads TGTGCCTGGAGTACCGGGACCGAAGGAGGCTACACCTTC.